This entry lists 10 T cell receptor beta chains sequenced from one sample in a study of graft-versus-host responses after intestinal transplantation. TCRdb's copy holds only in-frame clones and misses some; the assay was immunoSEQ multiplex PCR. The sample carries 20,000 to 25,000 clones, roughly 44% recorded once. Researchers placed about 200,000 CFSE-labeled responder cells in culture with about 200,000 irradiated, violet-dye-labeled stimulator cells. Sample: alloreactive CD8+ T cells from a mixed lymphocyte reaction culture, taken before transplantation. Documented subset: CFSE-low proliferating T cells sorted from roughly six-day pre-transplant mixed lymphocyte reaction (GvH or HvG direction). The source of these receptors is a human patient who was an organ donor for intestinal transplantation.

The count of this clone is one. The chain recombines TRBV4-1 with TRBJ2-3; weak D call: TRBD2 (5 bases). Germline CDR1 and CDR2: MGHRA and YSYEKL. With 4 bases removed from V and 2 bases from J, the gap between germline ends came to 10 bases. The CDR3 covers 14 residues. The CDR3 DNA sequence: TGCGCCAGCAGCCGGAGCGGCCCCACAGATACGCAGTATTTT. It encodes CASSRSGPTDTQYF.

Only a few counts were recorded for this clone. V and J are TRBV27 and TRBJ2-7; no clear D gene. Germline-derived CDR1 and CDR2 are MNHEY and SMNVEV (reference sequence). The CDR3 has 14 residues. Trimming left V 0 bases short and J 0 bases short, with 6 bases between. DNA of the CDR3: TGTGCCAGCAGTTTATCCTCGGTCTCCTACGAGCAGTACTTC. Protein sequence: CASSLSSVSYEQYF.

The sample holds one count of this clone. The chain joins TRBV9 to TRBJ2-3; unclear D gene. This CDR3 comprises 13 residues. The germline V gene has CDR1 SGDLS and CDR2 YYNGEE. V was clipped by 0 bases and J by 0 bases, with 2 bases between them. Here the CDR3 reads CASSVDSTDTQYF. The CDR3 coding sequence is TGTGCCAGCAGCGTAGACAGCACAGATACGCAGTATTTT.

This sequence joins TRBV5-4 and TRBJ1-2, with 10 nucleotides matching TRBD1. J lost 3 bases, V lost 4 bases, and 9 bases had no gene match. Germline values: CDR1 SGHNT, CDR2 YYREEE (reference sequence). The CDR3 has 16 residues. The CDR3 protein is CASSQETGGEDYGYTF. In DNA form, the CDR3 reads TGTGCCAGCAGCCAAGAGACAGGGGGCGAGGACTATGGCTACACCTTC.

The sample holds a few counts of this clone. The junction differs from germline at one of its ends, possibly a read error. The genes are TRBV7-3 and TRBJ2-1, with D tentatively TRBD2 (6 bases). The CDR3 length is 14 residues. Germline CDR1 reads SGHTA; CDR2 reads FQGTGA. The CDR3 reads CASSPRLVGNEQFF. The CDR3 nucleotides read TGCGCCAGCAGCCCCAGACTAGTAGGTAATGAGCAGTTCTTC.

The chain couples TRBV6-5 to TRBJ2-5; TRBD2 agrees at 9 bases. This CDR3 region has 15 residues. Germline lookup yields CDR1 MNHEY and CDR2 SVGAGI. V dropped 3 bases and J dropped 1; count of bases not matched to a gene: 3. DNA of the CDR3: TGTGCCAGCAGTTATGCGGGAGGGTCCCAAGAGACCCAGTACTTC. As protein: CASSYAGGSQETQYF.

The chain links TRBV11-2 to TRBJ2-1; a weak D match, TRBD2 (6 bases). This CDR3 has 14 residues. Trimming pared 1 base from V and 2 bases from J, leaving 6 bases between. CDR1 is SGHAT and CDR2 is FQNNGV in the germline V gene. This CDR3 reads CASSLAGAYNEQFF. The CDR3 DNA reads TGTGCCAGCAGCTTAGCGGGAGCCTACAATGAGCAGTTCTTC.

The chain uses TRBV4-3 and TRBJ2-1; 8 bases match TRBD2. The length of the CDR3 is 14 residues. Looked up from germline, CDR1 is LGHNA and CDR2 is YSLEER. V gave up 8 bases and J gave up 7 bases; unmatched junction bases: 10. The CDR3 loop is CASAVVAGFNEQFF. Here the CDR3 DNA reads TGCGCCAGCGCCGTGGTAGCGGGATTTAATGAGCAGTTCTTC.

This clone was observed a handful of times. The chain uses TRBV6-6 and TRBJ1-5; no clear D. Trimming removed 2 bases at V and 0 bases at J, with 8 bases between. The CDR3 has 15 residues. CDR1 is MNHNY, CDR2 SVGAGI, per germline (reference sequence). CDR3 in amino acids: CASSYGPHSNQPQHF. CDR3 DNA sequence: TGTGCCAGCAGTTACGGACCTCATAGCAATCAGCCCCAGCATTTT.

The chain recombines TRBV11-2 with TRBJ2-7, with a weak D call TRBD2 (6 bases). Germline V gene lookup returns CDR1 SGHAT and CDR2 FQNNGV. Trimming removed 7 bases at V and 3 bases at J, with 19 bases between. This CDR3 region has 15 residues. The CDR3 nucleotides are TGTGCCAGCAAACGGGGGTCGGGACCACTCTACGAGCAGTACTTC. Its protein is CASKRGSGPLYEQYF.